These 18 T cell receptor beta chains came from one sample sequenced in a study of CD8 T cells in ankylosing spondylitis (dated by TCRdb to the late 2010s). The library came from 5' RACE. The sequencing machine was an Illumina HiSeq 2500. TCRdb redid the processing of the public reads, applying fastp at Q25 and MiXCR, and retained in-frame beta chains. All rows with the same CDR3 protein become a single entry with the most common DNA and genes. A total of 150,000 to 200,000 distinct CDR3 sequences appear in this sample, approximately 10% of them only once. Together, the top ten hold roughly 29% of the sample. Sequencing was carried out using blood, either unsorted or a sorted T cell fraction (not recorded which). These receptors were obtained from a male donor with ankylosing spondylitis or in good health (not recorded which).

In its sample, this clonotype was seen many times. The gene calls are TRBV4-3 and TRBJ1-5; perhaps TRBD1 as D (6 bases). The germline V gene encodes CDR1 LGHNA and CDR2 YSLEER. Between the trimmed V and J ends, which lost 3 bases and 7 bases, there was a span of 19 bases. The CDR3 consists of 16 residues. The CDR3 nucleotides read TGCGCCAGCAGCCAGGAAATGGACAGTAGTCGGCAGCCCCAGCATTTT. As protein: CASSQEMDSSRQPQHF.

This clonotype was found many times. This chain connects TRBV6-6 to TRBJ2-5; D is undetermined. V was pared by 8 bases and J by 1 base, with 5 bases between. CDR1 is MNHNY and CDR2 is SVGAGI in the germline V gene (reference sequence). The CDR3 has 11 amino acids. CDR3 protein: CASASQETQYF. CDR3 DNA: TGTGCCAGCGCGAGCCAAGAGACCCAGTACTTC.

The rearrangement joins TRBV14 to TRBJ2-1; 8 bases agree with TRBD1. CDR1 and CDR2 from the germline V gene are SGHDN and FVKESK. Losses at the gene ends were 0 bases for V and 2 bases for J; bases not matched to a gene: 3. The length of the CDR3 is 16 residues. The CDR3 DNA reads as TGTGCCAGCAGCCAAGATATGGGACAGGCCTACAATGAGCAGTTCTTC. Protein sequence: CASSQDMGQAYNEQFF. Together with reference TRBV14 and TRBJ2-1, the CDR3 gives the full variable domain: EAGVTQFPSHSVIEKGQTVTLRCDPISGHDNLYWYRRVMGKEIKFLLHFVKESKQDESGMPNNRFLAERTGGTYSTLKVQPAELEDSGVYFCASSQDMGQAYNEQFFGPGTRLTVL.

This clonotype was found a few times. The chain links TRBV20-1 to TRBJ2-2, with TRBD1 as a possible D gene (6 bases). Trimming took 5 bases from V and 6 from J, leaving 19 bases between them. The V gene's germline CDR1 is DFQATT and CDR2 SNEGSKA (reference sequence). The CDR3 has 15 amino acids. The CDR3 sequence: CSARRQANFPGELFF. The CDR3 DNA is TGCAGTGCTCGGAGACAGGCTAACTTTCCCGGGGAGCTGTTTTTT.

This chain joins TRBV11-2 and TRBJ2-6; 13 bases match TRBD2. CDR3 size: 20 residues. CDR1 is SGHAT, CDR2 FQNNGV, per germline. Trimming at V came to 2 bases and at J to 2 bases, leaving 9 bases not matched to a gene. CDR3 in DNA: TGTGCCAGCAGCTTATCCCCCGGACTAGCGGGGGCTGCTGGGGCCAACGTCCTGACTTTC. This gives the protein CASSLSPGLAGAAGANVLTF.

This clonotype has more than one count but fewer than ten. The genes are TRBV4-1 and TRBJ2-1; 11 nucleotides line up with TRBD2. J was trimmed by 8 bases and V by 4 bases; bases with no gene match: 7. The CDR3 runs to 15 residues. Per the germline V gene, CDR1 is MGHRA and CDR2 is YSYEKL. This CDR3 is CASSLSLAGVDEQFF. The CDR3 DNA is TGCGCCAGCAGCCTTTCACTAGCGGGAGTAGATGAGCAGTTCTTC.

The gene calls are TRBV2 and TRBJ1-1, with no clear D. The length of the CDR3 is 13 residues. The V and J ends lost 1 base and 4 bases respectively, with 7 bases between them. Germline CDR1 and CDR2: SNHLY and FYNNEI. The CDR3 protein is CASSEEWGTEAFF. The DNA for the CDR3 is TGTGCCAGCAGTGAAGAGTGGGGCACTGAAGCTTTCTTT.

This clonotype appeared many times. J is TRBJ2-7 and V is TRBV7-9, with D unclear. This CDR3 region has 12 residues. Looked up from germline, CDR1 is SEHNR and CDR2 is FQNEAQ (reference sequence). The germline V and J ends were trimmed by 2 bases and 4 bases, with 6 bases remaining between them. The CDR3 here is CASSLSDYEQYF. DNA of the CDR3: TGTGCCAGCAGCTTAAGTGATTACGAGCAGTACTTC.

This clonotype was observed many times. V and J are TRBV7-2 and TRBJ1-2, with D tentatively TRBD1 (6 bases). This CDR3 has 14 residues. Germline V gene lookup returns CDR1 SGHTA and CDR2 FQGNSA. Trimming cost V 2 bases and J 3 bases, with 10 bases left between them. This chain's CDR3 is CASSLRDTYYGYTF. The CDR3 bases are TGTGCCAGCAGCTTAAGGGACACGTACTATGGCTACACCTTC.

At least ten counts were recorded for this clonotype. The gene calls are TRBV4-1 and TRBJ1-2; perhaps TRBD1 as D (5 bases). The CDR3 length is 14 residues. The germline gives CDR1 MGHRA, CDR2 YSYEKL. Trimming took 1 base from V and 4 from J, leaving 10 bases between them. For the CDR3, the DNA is TGCGCCAGCAGCCAAGCTGGGGCCTTCTATGGCTACACCTTC. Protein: CASSQAGAFYGYTF.

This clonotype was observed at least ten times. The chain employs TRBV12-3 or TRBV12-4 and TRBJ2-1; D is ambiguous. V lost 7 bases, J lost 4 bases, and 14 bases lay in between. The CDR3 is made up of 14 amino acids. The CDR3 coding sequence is TGTGCCAGCAATAACCGCGACACATACAATGAGCAGTTCTTC. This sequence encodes CASNNRDTYNEQFF.

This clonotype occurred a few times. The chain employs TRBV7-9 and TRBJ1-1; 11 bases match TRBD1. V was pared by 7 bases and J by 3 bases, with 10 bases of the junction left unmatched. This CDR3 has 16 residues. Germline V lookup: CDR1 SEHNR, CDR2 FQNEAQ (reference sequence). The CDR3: CASTSGQGGFDTEAFF. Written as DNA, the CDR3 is TGTGCCAGCACCTCGGGACAGGGGGGTTTCGACACTGAAGCTTTCTTT.

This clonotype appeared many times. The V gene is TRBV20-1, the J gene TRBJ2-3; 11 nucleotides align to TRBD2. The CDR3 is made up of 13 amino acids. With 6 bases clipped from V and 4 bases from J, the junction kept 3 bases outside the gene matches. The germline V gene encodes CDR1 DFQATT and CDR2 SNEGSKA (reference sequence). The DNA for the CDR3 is TGCAGTGCGAAGACTAGCGGGGCAGATACGCAGTATTTT. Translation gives CSAKTSGADTQYF.

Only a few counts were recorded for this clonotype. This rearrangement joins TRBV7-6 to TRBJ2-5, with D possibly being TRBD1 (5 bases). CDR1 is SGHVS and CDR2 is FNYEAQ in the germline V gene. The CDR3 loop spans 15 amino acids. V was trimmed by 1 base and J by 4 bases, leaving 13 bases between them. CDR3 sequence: CASSLEGRDGETQYF. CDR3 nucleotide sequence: TGTGCCAGCAGCTTAGAGGGCAGGGATGGAGAGACCCAGTACTTC. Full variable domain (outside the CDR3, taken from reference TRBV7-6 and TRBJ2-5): GAGVSQSPRYKVTKRGQDVALRCDPISGHVSLYWYRQALGQGPEFLTYFNYEAQQDKSGLPNDRFSAERPEGSISTLTIQRTEQRDSAMYRCASSLEGRDGETQYFGPGTRLLVL.

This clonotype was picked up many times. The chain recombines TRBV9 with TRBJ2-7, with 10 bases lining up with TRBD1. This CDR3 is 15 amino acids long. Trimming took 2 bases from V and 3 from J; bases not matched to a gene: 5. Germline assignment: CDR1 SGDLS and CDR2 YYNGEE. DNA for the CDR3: TGTGCCAGCAGCGTTGAAGACAGGGGGCTCTACGAGCAGTACTTC. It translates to CASSVEDRGLYEQYF.

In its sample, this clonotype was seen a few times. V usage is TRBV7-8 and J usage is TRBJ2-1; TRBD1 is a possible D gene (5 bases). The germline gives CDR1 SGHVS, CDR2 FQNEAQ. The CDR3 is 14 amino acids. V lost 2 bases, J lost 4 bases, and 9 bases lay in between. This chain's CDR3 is CASSLWQGYNEQFF. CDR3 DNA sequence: TGTGCCAGCAGCTTATGGCAGGGTTACAATGAGCAGTTCTTC.

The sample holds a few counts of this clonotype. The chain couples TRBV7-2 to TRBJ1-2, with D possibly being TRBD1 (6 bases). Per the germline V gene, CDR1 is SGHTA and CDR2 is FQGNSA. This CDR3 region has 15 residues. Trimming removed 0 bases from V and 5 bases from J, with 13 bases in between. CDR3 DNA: TGTGCCAGCAGCTTAGCAGCAGGGGAGGAATATGGCTACACCTTC. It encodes CASSLAAGEEYGYTF.

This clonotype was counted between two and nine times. This CDR3 reads CAGAPGRPGELFF. The CDR3 nucleotides read TGTGCCGGTGCCCCGGGGAGACCCGGGGAGCTGTTTTTT. This chain links TRBV28 with TRBJ2-2; TRBD2 might be the D (5 bases). Germline V gene lookup returns CDR1 MDHEN and CDR2 SYDVKM. V was shortened by 11 bases and J by 6 bases, with 16 bases between the two germline ends. The CDR3 has 13 amino acids.